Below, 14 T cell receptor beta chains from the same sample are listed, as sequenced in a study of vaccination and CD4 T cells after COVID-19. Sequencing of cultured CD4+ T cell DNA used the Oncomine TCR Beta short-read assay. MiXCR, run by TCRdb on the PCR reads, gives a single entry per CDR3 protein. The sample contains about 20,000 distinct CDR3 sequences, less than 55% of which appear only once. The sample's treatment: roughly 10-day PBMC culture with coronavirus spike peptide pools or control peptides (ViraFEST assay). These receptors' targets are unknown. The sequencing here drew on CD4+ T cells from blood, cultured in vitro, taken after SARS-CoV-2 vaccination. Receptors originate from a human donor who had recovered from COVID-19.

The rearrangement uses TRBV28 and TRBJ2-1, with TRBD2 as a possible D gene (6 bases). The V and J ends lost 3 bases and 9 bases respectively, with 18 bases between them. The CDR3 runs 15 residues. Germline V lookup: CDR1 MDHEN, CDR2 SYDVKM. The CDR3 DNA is TGTGCCAGCAGTTTTTCGGGGCGCGGGGTGGTTGAGCAGTTCTTC. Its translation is CASSFSGRGVVEQFF.

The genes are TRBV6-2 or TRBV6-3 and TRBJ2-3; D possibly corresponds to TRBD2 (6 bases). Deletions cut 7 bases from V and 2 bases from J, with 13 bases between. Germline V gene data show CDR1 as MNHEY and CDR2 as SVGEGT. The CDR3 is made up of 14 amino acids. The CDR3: CASNPTRTTDTQYF. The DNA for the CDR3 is TGTGCCAGCAATCCGACTAGGACCACAGATACGCAGTATTTT.

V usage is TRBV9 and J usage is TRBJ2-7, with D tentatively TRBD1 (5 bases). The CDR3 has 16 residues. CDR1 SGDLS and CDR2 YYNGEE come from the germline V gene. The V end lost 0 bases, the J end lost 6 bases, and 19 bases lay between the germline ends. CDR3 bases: TGTGCCAGCAGCGTAGGTCATGGGGCAGGGAAGTTCGAGCAGTACTTC. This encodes CASSVGHGAGKFEQYF.

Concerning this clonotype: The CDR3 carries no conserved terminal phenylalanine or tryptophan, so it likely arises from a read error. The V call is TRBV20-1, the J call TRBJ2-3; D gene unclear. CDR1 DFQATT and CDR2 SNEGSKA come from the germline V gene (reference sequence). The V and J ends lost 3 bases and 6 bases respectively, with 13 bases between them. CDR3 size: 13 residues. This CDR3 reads CSARLVTWDTQYL. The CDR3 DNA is TGCAGTGCTAGGTTGGTCACATGGGATACGCAGTATCTT.

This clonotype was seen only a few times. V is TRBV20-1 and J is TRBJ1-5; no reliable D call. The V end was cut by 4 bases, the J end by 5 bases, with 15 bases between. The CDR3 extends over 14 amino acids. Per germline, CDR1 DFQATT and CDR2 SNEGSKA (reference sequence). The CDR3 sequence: CSANGPEKYQPQHF. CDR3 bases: TGCAGTGCTAATGGACCGGAGAAATATCAGCCCCAGCATTTT.

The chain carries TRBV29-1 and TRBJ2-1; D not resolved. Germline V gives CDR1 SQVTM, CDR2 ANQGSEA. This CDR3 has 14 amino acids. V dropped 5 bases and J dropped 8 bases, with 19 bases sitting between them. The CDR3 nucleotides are TGCAGCGTTAATGGTTTTGGTAGTAACGATGAGCAGTTCTTC. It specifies CSVNGFGSNDEQFF.

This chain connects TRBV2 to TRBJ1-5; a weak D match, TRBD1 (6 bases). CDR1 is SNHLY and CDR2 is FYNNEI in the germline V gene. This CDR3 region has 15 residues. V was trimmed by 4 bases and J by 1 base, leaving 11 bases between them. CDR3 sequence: CASSVGRGSNQPQHF. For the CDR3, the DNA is TGTGCCAGCAGTGTGGGGAGGGGGAGCAATCAGCCCCAGCATTTT.

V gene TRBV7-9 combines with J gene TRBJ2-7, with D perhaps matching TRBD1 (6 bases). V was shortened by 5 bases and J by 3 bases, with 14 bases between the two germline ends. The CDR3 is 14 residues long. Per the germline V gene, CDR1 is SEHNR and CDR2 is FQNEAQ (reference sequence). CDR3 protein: CASSIGQKSYEQYF. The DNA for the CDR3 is TGTGCCAGCAGCATTGGACAGAAAAGCTACGAGCAGTACTTC. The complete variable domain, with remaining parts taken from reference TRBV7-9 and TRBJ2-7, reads DTGVSQNPRHKITKRGQNVTFRCDPISEHNRLYWYRQTLGQGPEFLTYFQNEAQLEKSRLLSDRFSAERPKGSFSTLEIQRTEQGDSAMYLCASSIGQKSYEQYFGPGTRLTVT.

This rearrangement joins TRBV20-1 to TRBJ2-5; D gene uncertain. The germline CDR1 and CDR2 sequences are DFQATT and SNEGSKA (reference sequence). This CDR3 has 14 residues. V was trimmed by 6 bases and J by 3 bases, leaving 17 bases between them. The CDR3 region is CSAPLTRWEETQYF. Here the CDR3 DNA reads TGCAGTGCCCCTCTTACTCGGTGGGAAGAGACCCAGTACTTC.

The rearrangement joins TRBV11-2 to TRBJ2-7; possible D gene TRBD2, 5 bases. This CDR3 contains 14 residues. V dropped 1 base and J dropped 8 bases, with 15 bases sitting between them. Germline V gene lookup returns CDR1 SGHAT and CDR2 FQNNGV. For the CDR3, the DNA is TGTGCCAGCAGCTTAGGTCTCGTCCTAGCCCAGCAGTACTTC. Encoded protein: CASSLGLVLAQQYF.

The CDR3 nucleotides read TGTGCCAGCAGTGAACAGGGGGCGCGTAGCAATCAGCCCCAGCATTTT. It is translated as CASSEQGARSNQPQHF. This chain joins TRBV2 and TRBJ1-5, with TRBD1 matching 8 bases. This CDR3 region has 16 residues. CDR1 is SNHLY, CDR2 FYNNEI, per germline. The ends lost 2 bases at V and 0 bases at J; junction bases unmatched: 3. The full variable domain, with the rest looked up from reference TRBV2 and TRBJ1-5, is EPEVTQTPSHQVTQMGQEVILRCVPISNHLYFYWYRQILGQKVEFLVSFYNNEISEKSEIFDDQFSVERPDGSNFTLKIRSTKLEDSAMYFCASSEQGARSNQPQHFGDGTRLSIL.

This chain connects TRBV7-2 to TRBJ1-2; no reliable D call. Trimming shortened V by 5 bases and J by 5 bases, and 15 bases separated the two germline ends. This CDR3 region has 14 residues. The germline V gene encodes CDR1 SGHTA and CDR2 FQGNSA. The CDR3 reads CASSQGRLGYGYTF. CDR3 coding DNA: TGTGCCAGCAGCCAAGGCCGGCTAGGGTATGGCTACACCTTC.

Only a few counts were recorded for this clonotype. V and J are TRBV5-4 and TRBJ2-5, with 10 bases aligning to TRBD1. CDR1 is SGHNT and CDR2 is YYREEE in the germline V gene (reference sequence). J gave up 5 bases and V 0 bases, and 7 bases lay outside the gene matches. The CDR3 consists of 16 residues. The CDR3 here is CASSLARTGGKETQYF. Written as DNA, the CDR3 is TGTGCCAGCAGCTTGGCCAGGACAGGGGGGAAGGAGACCCAGTACTTC.

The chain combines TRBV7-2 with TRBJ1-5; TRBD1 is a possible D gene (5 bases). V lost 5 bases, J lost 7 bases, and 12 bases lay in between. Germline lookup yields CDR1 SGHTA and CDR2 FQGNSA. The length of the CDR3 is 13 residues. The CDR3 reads CASSEMGTQPQHF. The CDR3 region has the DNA TGTGCCAGCAGCGAAATGGGGACGCAGCCCCAGCATTTT.